The 27 T cell receptor beta chains listed next were all sequenced from one sample in a study of response to subunit inactivated influenza vaccine. Using its own MiXCR run on the RT-PCR reads, TCRdb lists one record per CDR3 protein. Here the sample spans some 550,000 distinct CDR3 sequences, around 21% being singletons. These data were also reused for a study on T cells expressing NK-cell markers. That study adds: Synthesis of TCR beta cDNA relied on 5'RACE template switching carrying UMIs.

The sample consisted of CD4+ T cells sorted from PBMCs, taken about 13 days after vaccination. The receptors come from a man over 45 who received an inactivated influenza vaccine.

This chain uses TRBV4-1 with TRBJ2-5; 13 bases match TRBD2. The CDR3 runs 17 residues. The germline CDR1 and CDR2 sequences are MGHRA and YSYEKL. J lost 2 bases, V lost 2 bases, and 5 bases had no gene match. The CDR3 nucleotides read TGCGCCAGCAGCCAACAGGGACTAGCGGGGTCTCAAGAGACCCAGTACTTC. Its translation: CASSQQGLAGSQETQYF.

This clonotype has just a few counts. CDR3 in DNA: TGTGCCAGCAGCTTAATAACAGGGAACACTGAAGCTTTCTTT. This translates into CASSLITGNTEAFF. The chain is built from TRBV7-2 and TRBJ1-1; weak D call: TRBD1 (5 bases). Germline loops: CDR1 SGHTA, CDR2 FQGNSA. Trimming removed 2 bases from V and 1 base from J, with 8 bases in between. This CDR3 has 14 residues.

The CDR3 region is CASSFRRNTGELFF. CDR3 DNA: TGTGCCAGCAGTTTTCGGCGGAACACCGGGGAGCTGTTTTTT. The J gene is TRBJ2-2, the V gene TRBV12-3 or TRBV12-4; no firm D call. The CDR3 loop spans 14 amino acids. Trimming stripped 3 bases from V and 1 base from J, with 6 bases between.

The chain is built from TRBV20-1 and TRBJ1-1; D is uncertain. Per the germline V gene, CDR1 is DFQATT and CDR2 is SNEGSKA (reference sequence). The CDR3 spans 15 residues. V was cut by 2 bases and J by 2 bases, with 15 bases left in between. The CDR3 region is CSARRSLVKNTEAFF. DNA for the CDR3: TGCAGTGCTAGAAGGTCTCTCGTCAAAAACACTGAAGCTTTCTTT.

This clonotype has a handful of counts. The rearrangement links TRBV14 to TRBJ2-3; 9 nucleotides match TRBD2. CDR3 size: 15 residues. Trimming at V came to 4 bases and at J to 4 bases, leaving 6 bases not matched to a gene. Germline V gives CDR1 SGHDN, CDR2 FVKESK. This CDR3 is CASSPTRGGADTQYF. The CDR3 DNA sequence: TGTGCCAGCAGCCCTACTCGCGGGGGGGCAGATACGCAGTATTTT.

The rearrangement uses TRBV7-3 and TRBJ1-5; 8 nucleotides match TRBD1. The CDR3 has 15 amino acids. The V and J ends lost 5 bases and 3 bases, in that order; junction bases with no gene match: 6. Germline CDR1 reads SGHTA; CDR2 reads FQGTGA. CDR3 amino acids: CASSLKTGDNQPQHF. CDR3 DNA: TGTGCCAGCAGCCTAAAGACAGGGGACAATCAGCCCCAGCATTTT.

The chain recombines TRBV15 with TRBJ2-1; D unresolved. Germline loops: CDR1 LNHNV, CDR2 YYDKDF (reference sequence). CDR3 size: 16 residues. V was shortened by 1 base and J by 0 bases, with 10 bases between the two germline ends. This CDR3 is CATSRGYLSSYNEQFF. The CDR3 DNA reads TGTGCCACCAGCAGAGGATATTTGAGCTCCTACAATGAGCAGTTCTTC.

The J gene is TRBJ1-1, the V gene TRBV6-5; TRBD1 matches at 7 bases. Trimming at V came to 4 bases and at J to 5 bases, leaving 7 bases not matched to a gene. The CDR3 has 14 residues. Germline V gene sequence: CDR1 MNHEY, CDR2 SVGAGI. The CDR3 DNA is TGTGCCAGCAGTTCAGACAGGGTTTATACTGAAGCTTTCTTT. Protein product: CASSSDRVYTEAFF.

This clonotype was observed at least ten times. V usage is TRBV5-1 and J usage is TRBJ2-1, with 14 bases lining up with TRBD2. The trim removed 0 bases at V and 9 bases at J, leaving 2 bases unmatched. The CDR3 loop spans 15 amino acids. Germline V gene lookup returns CDR1 SGHRS and CDR2 YFSETQ. Here the CDR3 reads CASSLGLAGGSEQFF. CDR3 in DNA: TGCGCCAGCAGCTTGGGACTAGCGGGAGGGAGTGAGCAGTTCTTC.

The V and J genes are TRBV12-3 or TRBV12-4 and TRBJ1-1; no firm D call. The CDR3 has 14 amino acids. V was clipped by 7 bases and J by 0 bases, with 12 bases between them. This CDR3 is CASTEHHLNTEAFF. The CDR3 bases are TGTGCCAGCACCGAACATCACCTGAACACTGAAGCTTTCTTT.

The chain combines TRBV12-3 or TRBV12-4 with TRBJ2-5, with 8 positions matching TRBD1. V trimming: 2 bases; J trimming: 2 bases; junction bases outside the gene matches: 7. The CDR3 spans 16 residues. CDR3 nucleotides: TGTGCCAGCAGTTTAAGGTCAGGGGGCTGGCAAGAGACCCAGTACTTC. This translates into CASSLRSGGWQETQYF.

There are a few counts of this clonotype. V and J are TRBV19 and TRBJ2-5; either TRBD1 or TRBD2 may supply D (5 bases each). The V gene lost 5 bases and the J gene lost 2 bases, with 21 bases spanning the gap. Looked up from germline, CDR1 is LNHDA and CDR2 is SQIVND (reference sequence). The CDR3 is 17 residues long. The DNA for the CDR3 is TGTGCCAGTAGTCCGTGGAGAGGGGCCCAACAACAAGAGACCCAGTACTTC. As protein: CASSPWRGAQQQETQYF. The full variable domain, with the rest looked up from reference TRBV19 and TRBJ2-5, is DGGITQSPKYLFRKEGQNVTLSCEQNLNHDAMYWYRQDPGQGLRLIYYSQIVNDFQKGDIAEGYSVSREKKESFPLTVTSAQKNPTAFYLCASSPWRGAQQQETQYFGPGTRLLVL.

There are a few counts of this clonotype. This chain connects TRBV6-2 or TRBV6-3 to TRBJ2-3, with 12 bases lining up with TRBD2. Germline CDR1 is MNHEY and CDR2 is SVGEGT. Losses at the gene ends were 6 bases for V and 6 bases for J; bases not matched to a gene: 13. The CDR3 runs 17 residues. This CDR3 reads CASSKPLAGGPWDTQYF. In DNA form, the CDR3 reads TGTGCCAGCAGCAAACCTCTAGCGGGGGGGCCCTGGGATACGCAGTATTTT.

This clonotype was observed a handful of times. J is TRBJ2-7 and V is TRBV20-1, with 9 nucleotides matching TRBD2. The CDR3 is 13 residues long. The germline V gene encodes CDR1 DFQATT and CDR2 SNEGSKA (reference sequence). Trimming cost V 6 bases and J 6 bases; bases outside gene matches: 9. CDR3: CSAPLAGKGEQYF. In nucleotides, the CDR3 is TGCAGTGCGCCTCTAGCGGGGAAAGGCGAGCAGTACTTC.

This clonotype was observed a handful of times. The J gene is TRBJ2-7, the V gene TRBV6-1, with TRBD2 matching 10 bases. J was trimmed by 1 base and V by 6 bases; bases with no gene match: 6. Per the germline V gene, CDR1 is MNHNS and CDR2 is SASEGT. The CDR3 runs 15 residues. The CDR3 region has the DNA TGTGCCAGCAGACCTCTAGCGGGAGCGTCCTACGAGCAGTACTTC. Protein: CASRPLAGASYEQYF.

J is TRBJ2-7 and V is TRBV5-5, with 12 positions matching TRBD2. The CDR3 covers 18 residues. Per germline, CDR1 SGHKS and CDR2 YYEKEE (reference sequence). V lost 4 bases to trimming and J lost 0 bases; unmatched junction nucleotides: 11. CDR3 loop: CASSTTSGGNLFSYEQYF. The DNA for the CDR3 is TGTGCCAGCAGCACAACTAGCGGGGGGAACTTATTCTCCTACGAGCAGTACTTC. Using reference TRBV5-5 and TRBJ2-7 for the parts outside the CDR3, the full variable domain is DAGVTQSPTHLIKTRGQQVTLRCSPISGHKSVSWYQQVLGQGPQFIFQYYEKEERGRGNFPDRFSARQFPNYSSELNVNALLLGDSALYLCASSTTSGGNLFSYEQYFGPGTRLTVT.

The chain carries TRBV3-1 and TRBJ2-4; TRBD2 agrees at 14 bases. V lost 3 bases, J lost 1 base, and 5 bases stayed unmatched. Germline values: CDR1 LGHDT, CDR2 YNNKEL (reference sequence). The CDR3 length is 18 residues. The CDR3 region has the DNA TGTGCCAGCAGCCACGGACTAGCGGGGGGTACGGCCAAAAACATTCAGTACTTC. Protein sequence: CASSHGLAGGTAKNIQYF.

This clonotype was observed a handful of times. V gene TRBV28 combines with J gene TRBJ2-1, with 9 bases that match TRBD2. Germline V gene lookup returns CDR1 MDHEN and CDR2 SYDVKM. V gave up 7 bases and J gave up 9 bases; unmatched junction bases: 16. The CDR3 is 16 amino acids. CDR3 in DNA: TGTGCCAGCATTAATGTAGGTAGCGGGAGTCAAGGTGAGCAGTTCTTC. It specifies CASINVGSGSQGEQFF.

This chain connects TRBV5-1 to TRBJ2-3; D is possibly TRBD2 (7 bases). Trimming took off 4 bases at V and 0 bases at J, with 15 bases between the two ends. The CDR3 runs to 16 residues. Germline CDR1 is SGHRS and CDR2 is YFSETQ. CDR3 nucleotides: TGCGCCAGCAGCGGGGGGGCCGGTCCTAGCACAGATACGCAGTATTTT. Protein: CASSGGAGPSTDTQYF.

For this clonotype: The junction departs from germline at one end; a sequencing error may be responsible. The chain uses TRBV11-2 and TRBJ2-5; TRBD2 is a possible D gene (5 bases). Germline V gene sequence: CDR1 SGHAT, CDR2 FQNNGV. The CDR3 spans 11 residues. CDR3 in DNA: TGTGCCACCAGCTTAGCGTGGACCCAGTACTTC. Encoded protein: CATSLAWTQYF.

The chain recombines TRBV5-5 with TRBJ2-5; possibly TRBD1 or TRBD2 for D (5 bases each). The V gene lost 3 bases and the J gene lost 4 bases, with 13 bases spanning the gap. The CDR3 is made up of 14 amino acids. Per the germline V gene, CDR1 is SGHKS and CDR2 is YYEKEE (reference sequence). CDR3: CASSWTAGGETQYF. CDR3 nucleotide sequence: TGTGCCAGCAGCTGGACGGCTGGGGGAGAGACCCAGTACTTC.

The chain employs TRBV6-1 and TRBJ1-2, with D maybe TRBD1 (5 bases). The V end was cut by 6 bases, the J end by 6 bases, with 14 bases between. The V gene's germline CDR1 is MNHNS and CDR2 SASEGT. This CDR3 region has 13 residues. The CDR3 DNA reads TGTGCCAGCAGCGTAGTGGGACGAGATGGCTACACCTTC. This translates into CASSVVGRDGYTF.

This clonotype was picked up many times. V and J are TRBV6-6 and TRBJ1-2, with a weak D call TRBD1 (6 bases). The CDR3 is made up of 13 amino acids. V gave up 4 bases and J gave up 1 base, with 7 bases separating them. Germline V gene lookup returns CDR1 MNHNY and CDR2 SVGAGI (reference sequence). CDR3 coding DNA: TGTGCCAGCAGTTCGGACAGTAACTATGGCTACACCTTC. Protein sequence: CASSSDSNYGYTF.

The genes are TRBV20-1 and TRBJ2-7; D remains unclear. Trimming stripped 5 bases from V and 3 bases from J, with 8 bases between. CDR1 and CDR2 from the germline V gene are DFQATT and SNEGSKA (reference sequence). The CDR3 totals 11 residues. CDR3 sequence: CSAAEDYEQYF. The CDR3 nucleotides read TGCAGTGCTGCGGAAGACTACGAGCAGTACTTC.

This clonotype appeared a few times. CDR3: CASRSSGGFYEQYF. DNA for the CDR3: TGTGCCAGCAGATCTAGCGGGGGGTTCTACGAGCAGTACTTC. The chain combines TRBV6-2 or TRBV6-3 with TRBJ2-7, with 11 bases that match TRBD2. Trimming removed 6 bases from V and 3 bases from J; junction bases left unmatched: 4. In germline, CDR1 is MNHEY, CDR2 SVGEGT. CDR3 size: 14 residues.

The chain couples TRBV7-9 to TRBJ2-1; TRBD1 might be the D (6 bases). The germline gives CDR1 SEHNR, CDR2 FQNEAQ (reference sequence). The CDR3 contains 11 residues. V was shortened by 5 bases and J by 11 bases, with 10 bases between the two germline ends. CDR3 nucleotides: TGTGCCAGCAGCCCGACAGGCAAGCAGTTCTTC. This codes for CASSPTGKQFF.

In this sample, this clonotype turned up once. The chain carries TRBV5-5 and TRBJ2-1; D might be TRBD1 (5 bases). Germline-derived CDR1 and CDR2 are SGHKS and YYEKEE (reference sequence). Trimming shortened V by 0 bases and J by 5 bases, and 18 bases separated the two germline ends. The CDR3 contains 17 residues. The CDR3 sequence is CASSLVKTDSKNNEQFF. In DNA form, the CDR3 reads TGTGCCAGCAGCTTGGTCAAAACAGACAGCAAAAACAATGAGCAGTTCTTC.